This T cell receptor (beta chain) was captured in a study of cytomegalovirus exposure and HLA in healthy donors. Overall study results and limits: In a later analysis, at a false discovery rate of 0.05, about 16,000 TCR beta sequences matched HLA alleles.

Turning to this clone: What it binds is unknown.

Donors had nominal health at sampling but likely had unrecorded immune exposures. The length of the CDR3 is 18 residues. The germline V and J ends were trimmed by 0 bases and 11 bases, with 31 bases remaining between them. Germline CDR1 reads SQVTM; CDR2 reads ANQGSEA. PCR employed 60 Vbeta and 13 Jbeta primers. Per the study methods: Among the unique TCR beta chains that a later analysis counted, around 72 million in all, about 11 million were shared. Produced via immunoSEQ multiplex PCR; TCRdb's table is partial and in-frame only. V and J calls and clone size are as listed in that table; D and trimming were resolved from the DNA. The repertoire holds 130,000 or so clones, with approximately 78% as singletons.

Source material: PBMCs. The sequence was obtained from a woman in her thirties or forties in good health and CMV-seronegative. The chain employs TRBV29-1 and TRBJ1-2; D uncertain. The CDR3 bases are TGCAGCGTTGAAGATCGAGGCCGGAGGCCCCGCGACACCAGGTTTTACACCTTC. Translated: CSVEDRGRRPRDTRFYTF.